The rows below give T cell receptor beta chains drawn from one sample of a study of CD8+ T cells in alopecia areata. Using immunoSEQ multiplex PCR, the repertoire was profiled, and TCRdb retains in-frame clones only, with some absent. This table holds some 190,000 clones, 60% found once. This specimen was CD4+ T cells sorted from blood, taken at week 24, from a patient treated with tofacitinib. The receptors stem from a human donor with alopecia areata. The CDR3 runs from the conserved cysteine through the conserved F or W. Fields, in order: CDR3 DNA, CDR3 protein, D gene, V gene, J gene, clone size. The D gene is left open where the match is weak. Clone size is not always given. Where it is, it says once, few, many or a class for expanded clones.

TGCAGCGCCGGGACAGCTGGAAACACCATATATTTT	CSAGTAGNTIYF	TRBD1	TRBV29-1	TRBJ1-3	-
TGTGCCAGTAGCCCGGGACAGGTGAAGACTGAAGCTTTCTTT	CASSPGQVKTEAFF	TRBD1	TRBV19	TRBJ1-1	few
TGTGCCAGCTCTGGGGCCAAAAACATTCAGTACTTC	CASSGAKNIQYF	-	TRBV5-5	TRBJ2-4	-
TGCGCCAGCAGCTTCCTGGGCAGCCTCTACGAGCAGTACTTC	CASSFLGSLYEQYF	-	TRBV5-1	TRBJ2-7	few
TGCGCCAGCAGCTTGGATGAGGGCCGAGGGGAGCTGTTTTTT	CASSLDEGRGELFF	-	TRBV5-1	TRBJ2-2	few
TGTGCCAGCAGTGAAGCGCAGGGATGGACCGGGGAGCTGTTTTTT	CASSEAQGWTGELFF	-	TRBV2	TRBJ2-2	few
TGTGCCAGCAGCTCGGACTTTCCAGATACGCAGTATTTT	CASSSDFPDTQYF	-	TRBV7-2	TRBJ2-3	-
TGTGCCAGCAGTTTATCGACAGGCGGGGAGACCCAGTACTTC	CASSLSTGGETQYF	-	TRBV27	TRBJ2-5	-
TGTGCCAGCAGCAGACAGGGAGGCAATCAGCCCCAGCATTTT	CASSRQGGNQPQHF	TRBD1	TRBV6-5	TRBJ1-5	few
TGTGCCTGGAGTGTTCGGACATTATCTAGCACAGATACGCAGTATTTT	CAWSVRTLSSTDTQYF	-	TRBV30	TRBJ2-3	-
TGCAGCGGTGAACTACAGGGGCCGGGCGGCTACACCTTC	CSGELQGPGGYTF	TRBD1	TRBV29-1	TRBJ1-2	-
TGCGCCAGCAGTCACCCCGGACAGTTTCGGGGCTATGGCTACACCTTC	CASSHPGQFRGYGYTF	-	TRBV23-1	TRBJ1-2	-
TGTGCCTGGACGCAAGGGGGACTGATGTATAATTCACCCCTCCACTTT	CAWTQGGLMYNSPLHF	-	TRBV30	TRBJ1-6	-
TGCAGCGATCTAGGGGGGTGGGGAAATCAGCCCCAGCATTTT	CSDLGGWGNQPQHF	-	TRBV29-1	TRBJ1-5	-
TGTGCCAGCAGCGAACAGGGTTGGGATGGCTACACCTTC	CASSEQGWDGYTF	-	TRBV11-2	TRBJ1-2	-
TGTGCCAGCAGCAACCGACAGGGTATCAATGAGCAGTTCTTC	CASSNRQGINEQFF	TRBD1	TRBV7-2	TRBJ2-1	few
TGTGCCAGCAGCTTAGGACAGGGGGCGGACATTCAGTACTTC	CASSLGQGADIQYF	TRBD1	TRBV11-2	TRBJ2-4	few
TGTGCCAGCAGTTCGGGGGGGGCGTACAATGAGCAGTTCTTC	CASSSGGAYNEQFF	TRBD2	TRBV6-6	TRBJ2-1	-